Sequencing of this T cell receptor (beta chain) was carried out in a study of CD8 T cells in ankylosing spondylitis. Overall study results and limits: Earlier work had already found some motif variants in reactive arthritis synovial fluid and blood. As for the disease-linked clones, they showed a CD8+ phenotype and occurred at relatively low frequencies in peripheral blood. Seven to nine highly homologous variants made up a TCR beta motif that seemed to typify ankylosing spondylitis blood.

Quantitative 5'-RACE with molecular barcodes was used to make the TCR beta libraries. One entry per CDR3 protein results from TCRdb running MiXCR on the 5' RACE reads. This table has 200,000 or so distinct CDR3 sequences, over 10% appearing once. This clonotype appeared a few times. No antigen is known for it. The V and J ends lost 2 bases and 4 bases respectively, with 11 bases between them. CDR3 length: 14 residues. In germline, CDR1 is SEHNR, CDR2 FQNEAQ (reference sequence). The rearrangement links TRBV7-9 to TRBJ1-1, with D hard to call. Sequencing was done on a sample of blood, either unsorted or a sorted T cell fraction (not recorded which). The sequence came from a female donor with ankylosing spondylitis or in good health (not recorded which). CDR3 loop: CASSLREVGTEAFF. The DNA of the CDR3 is TGTGCCAGCAGCTTAAGGGAGGTTGGCACTGAAGCTTTCTTT.